This T cell receptor beta chain comes out of a study of T-cell reconstitution after alpha-beta-depleted transplantation in children. This CDR3 has 15 residues. In germline, CDR1 is SGDLS, CDR2 YYNGEE. The ends were cut back, 0 bases at V and 0 bases at J, with 10 bases in the middle. The table lists this clonotype with many counts. Unique molecular identifiers were used in preparing the TCRbeta library. MiXCR, applied by TCRdb to the PCR reads, yields one record per CDR3 protein. Here the sample spans more than 40,000 distinct CDR3 sequences, about a tenth being singletons. This chain connects TRBV9 to TRBJ2-7, with a tentative D call TRBD2 (5 bases). Sequences were derived from PBMCs, mostly from graft donor cells, sampled 60 days after TCRalphabeta/CD19-depleted stem cell transplant. The receptor was derived from a male patient aged 2 to 10 who had a stem cell transplant for chronic granulomatous disease, so the T cells may come from the graft donor. CDR3 amino acids: CASSVGLANSYEQYF. CDR3 in DNA: TGTGCCAGCAGCGTAGGTTTAGCGAACTCCTACGAGCAGTACTTC.